This T cell receptor (beta chain) comes out of a study of breast tumors, draining lymph nodes, adjacent tissues. This clonotype has at least ten counts. Samples came from axillary lymph nodes draining the breast cancer. CDR1 SGHKS and CDR2 YYEKEE come from the germline V gene (reference sequence). The trim removed 4 bases at V and 1 base at J, leaving 3 bases unmatched. The CDR3 contains 14 residues. In TCRdb, the multiplex PCR reads were re-called with MiXCR into one record per CDR3 protein. Among hundreds of thousands of distinct CDR3 sequences listed, 32% were seen once. The sequenced sample consisted of axillary lymph node tissue. This sequence joins TRBV5-5 and TRBJ2-5, with TRBD1 matching 8 bases. This receptor was taken from a female donor with breast cancer. Some clones in this sample may be carry-over from other donors' samples. The CDR3 reads CASSLGTGQETQYF. The CDR3 DNA is TGTGCCAGCAGCCTAGGGACAGGCCAAGAGACCCAGTACTTC.